This T cell receptor (beta chain) was documented in a study of Ad26.COV2.S vaccination and SARS-CoV-2 variants. Study-wide results and limits: After vaccination, substantial breadth of spike-specific CD8+ and CD4+ responses was reported. Researchers reported similar non-spike TCR breadth in vaccine and placebo recipients. People who got the vaccine had more spike-specific TCR breadth than people who got placebo. Total T cell responses, in the TCR breadth and depth analyses, may have been underestimated.

The CDR3 covers 14 residues. Looked up from germline, CDR1 is KGHDR and CDR2 is SFDVKD. J gave up 2 bases and V 4 bases, and 3 bases lay outside the gene matches. Produced via immunoSEQ multiplex PCR; TCRdb's table is partial and in-frame only. Among 87,000 or so clones listed, approximately 86% were seen once. As concerns this clone: What it binds is not known.

This TCR was sampled from a human donor who had recovered from COVID-19. The starting material was peripheral blood, obtained after recovery from COVID-19. The rearrangement joins TRBV24-1 to TRBJ2-7; TRBD1 agrees at 8 bases. In nucleotides, the CDR3 is TGTGCCACCAGTGAGGGACAGGCCCCCTACGAGCAGTACTTC. Its protein is CATSEGQAPYEQYF.